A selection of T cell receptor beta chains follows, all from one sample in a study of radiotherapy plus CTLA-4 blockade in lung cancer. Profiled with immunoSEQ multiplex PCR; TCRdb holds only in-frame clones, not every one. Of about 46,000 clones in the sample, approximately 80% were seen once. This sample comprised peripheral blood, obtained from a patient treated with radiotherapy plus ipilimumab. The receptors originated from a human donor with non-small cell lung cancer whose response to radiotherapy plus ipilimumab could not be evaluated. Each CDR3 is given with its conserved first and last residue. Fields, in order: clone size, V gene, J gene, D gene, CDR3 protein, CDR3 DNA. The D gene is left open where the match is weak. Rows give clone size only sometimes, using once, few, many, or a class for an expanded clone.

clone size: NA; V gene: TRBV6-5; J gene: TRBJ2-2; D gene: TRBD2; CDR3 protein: CAACGGWAGELFF; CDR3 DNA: TGTGCCGCCTGCGGGGGGTGGGCCGGGGAGCTGTTTTTT
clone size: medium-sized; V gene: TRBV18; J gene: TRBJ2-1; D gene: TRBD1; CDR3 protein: CASSSTGSPYNEQFF; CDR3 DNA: TGTGCCAGCTCATCGACAGGGTCCCCTTACAATGAGCAGTTCTTC
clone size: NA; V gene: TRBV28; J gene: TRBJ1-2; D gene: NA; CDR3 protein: CASAPTDFYGYTF; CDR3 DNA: TGTGCCAGCGCCCCGACCGACTTCTATGGCTACACCTTC
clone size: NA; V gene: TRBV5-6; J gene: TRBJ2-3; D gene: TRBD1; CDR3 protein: CASSSKTGVQTDTQYF; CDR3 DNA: TGTGCCAGCAGCAGTAAGACAGGGGTCCAAACAGATACGCAGTATTTT
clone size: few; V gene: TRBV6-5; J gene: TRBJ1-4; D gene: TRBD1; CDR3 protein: CASSLQGASNEKLFF; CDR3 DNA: TGTGCCAGCAGTTTGCAGGGGGCGTCTAATGAAAAACTGTTTTTT
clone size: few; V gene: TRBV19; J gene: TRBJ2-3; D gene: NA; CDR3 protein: CASSMSPGDTQYF; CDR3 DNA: TGTGCCAGTAGTATGAGTCCCGGAGATACGCAGTATTTT
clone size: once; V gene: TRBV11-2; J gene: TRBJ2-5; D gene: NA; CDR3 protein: CASSWAAGVETQYF; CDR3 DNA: TGTGCCAGCAGCTGGGCCGCCGGGGTGGAGACCCAGTACTTC
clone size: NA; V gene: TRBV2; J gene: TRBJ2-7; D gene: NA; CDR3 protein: CASSAQGNEQYF; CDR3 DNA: TGTGCCAGCAGCGCGCAGGGAAACGAGCAGTACTTC
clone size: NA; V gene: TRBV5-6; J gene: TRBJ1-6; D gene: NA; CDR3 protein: CASSGGGISPLHF; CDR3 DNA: TGTGCCAGCAGCGGGGGAGGCATATCACCCCTCCACTTT
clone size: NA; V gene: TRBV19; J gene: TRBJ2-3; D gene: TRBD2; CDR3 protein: CASSSGRDTDTQYF; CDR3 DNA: TGTGCCAGTAGTAGCGGGAGGGACACAGATACGCAGTATTTT
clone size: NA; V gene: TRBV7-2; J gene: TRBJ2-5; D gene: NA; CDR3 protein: CASSRAGRAYETQYF; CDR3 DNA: TGTGCCAGCAGTCGCGCTGGGCGTGCGTACGAGACCCAGTACTTC
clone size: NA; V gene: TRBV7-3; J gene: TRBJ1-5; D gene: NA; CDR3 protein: CATPGKHQPQHF; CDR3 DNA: TGTGCCACCCCCGGGAAGCATCAGCCCCAGCATTTT
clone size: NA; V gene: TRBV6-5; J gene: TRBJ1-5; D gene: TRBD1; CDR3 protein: CASSFGQGGDQPQHF; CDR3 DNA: TGTGCCAGCAGTTTCGGACAGGGAGGAGATCAGCCCCAGCATTTT
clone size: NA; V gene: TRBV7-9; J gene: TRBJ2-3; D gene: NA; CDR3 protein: CASSLVTGTDTQYF; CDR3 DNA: TGTGCCAGCAGCTTAGTAACAGGCACAGATACGCAGTATTTT
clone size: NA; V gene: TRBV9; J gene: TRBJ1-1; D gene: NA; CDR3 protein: CASSQGHQGDTEAFF; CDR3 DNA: TGTGCCAGCAGCCAGGGACACCAAGGGGACACTGAAGCTTTCTTT
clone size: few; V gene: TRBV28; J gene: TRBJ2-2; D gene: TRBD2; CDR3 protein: CASRGGLAGTGELFF; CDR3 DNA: TGTGCCAGCAGGGGGGGACTAGCGGGCACCGGGGAGCTGTTTTTT
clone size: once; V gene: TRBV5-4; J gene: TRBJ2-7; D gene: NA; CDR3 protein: CASSSTSYSYEQYF; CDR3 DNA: TGTGCCAGCAGCTCGACTAGTTATTCCTACGAGCAGTACTTC
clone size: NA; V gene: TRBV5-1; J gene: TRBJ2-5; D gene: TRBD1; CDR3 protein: CASSLGQGVAETQYF; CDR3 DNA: TGCGCCAGCAGCTTGGGACAGGGAGTCGCAGAGACCCAGTACTTC
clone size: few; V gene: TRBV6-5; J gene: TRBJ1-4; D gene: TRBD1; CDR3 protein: CASSRTGNEKLFF; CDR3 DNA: TGTGCCAGCTCTCGGACAGGCAATGAAAAACTGTTTTTT
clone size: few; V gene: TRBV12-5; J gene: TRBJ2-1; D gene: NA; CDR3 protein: CASGTSISREQFF; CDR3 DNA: TGTGCTAGTGGAACCTCCATCTCCAGGGAGCAGTTCTTC
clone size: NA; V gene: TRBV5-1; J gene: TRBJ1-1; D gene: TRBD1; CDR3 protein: CASSLTGGLTEAFF; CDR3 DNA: TGCGCCAGCAGCTTAACAGGGGGGCTGACTGAAGCTTTCTTT
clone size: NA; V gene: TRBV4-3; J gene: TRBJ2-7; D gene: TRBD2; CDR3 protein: CASSPGTSGGGEQYF; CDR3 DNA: TGCGCCAGCAGCCCCGGGACTAGCGGGGGGGGCGAGCAGTACTTC
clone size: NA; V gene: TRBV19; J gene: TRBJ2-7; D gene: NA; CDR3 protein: CASSLGAGVREQYF; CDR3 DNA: TGTGCCAGTTCTTTGGGGGCAGGGGTTCGCGAGCAGTACTTC
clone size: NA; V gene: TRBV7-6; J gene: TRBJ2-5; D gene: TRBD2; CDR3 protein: CASSSRLGASGGENQETQYF; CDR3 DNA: TGTGCCAGCAGCTCCAGGCTAGGTGCTAGCGGGGGAGAAAATCAAGAGACCCAGTACTTC
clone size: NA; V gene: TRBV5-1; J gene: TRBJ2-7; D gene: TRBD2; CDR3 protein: CASSLGTSGGRVGEQYF; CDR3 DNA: TGCGCCAGCAGCTTGGGGACTAGCGGGGGGCGGGTAGGAGAGCAGTACTTC
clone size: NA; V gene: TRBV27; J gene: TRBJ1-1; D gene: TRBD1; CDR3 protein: CASSVQGALRNTEAFF; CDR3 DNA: TGTGCCAGCAGTGTACAGGGGGCCTTAAGGAACACTGAAGCTTTCTTT
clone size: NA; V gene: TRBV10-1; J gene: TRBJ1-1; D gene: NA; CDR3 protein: CASSESRGGGFTEAFF; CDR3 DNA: TGCGCCAGCAGTGAATCGAGGGGGGGCGGGTTTACTGAAGCTTTCTTT
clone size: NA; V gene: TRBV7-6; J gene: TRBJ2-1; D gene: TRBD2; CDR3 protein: CASSLAGGGVLEQFF; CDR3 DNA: TGTGCCAGCAGCTTAGCAGGCGGGGGGGTTCTTGAGCAGTTCTTC
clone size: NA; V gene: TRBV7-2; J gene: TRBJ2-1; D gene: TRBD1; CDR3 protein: CASSLGGTGFGEQFF; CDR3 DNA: TGTGCCAGCAGCTTAGGGGGGACAGGGTTTGGTGAGCAGTTCTTC
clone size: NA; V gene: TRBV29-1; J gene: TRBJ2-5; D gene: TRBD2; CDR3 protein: CSVERGAGGSETQYF; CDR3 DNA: TGCAGCGTTGAACGGGGAGCGGGAGGCTCAGAGACCCAGTACTTC
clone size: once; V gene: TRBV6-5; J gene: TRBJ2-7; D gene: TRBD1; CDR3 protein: CASSYSTGFSEQYF; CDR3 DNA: TGTGCCAGCAGTTACTCGACAGGGTTCTCCGAGCAGTACTTC
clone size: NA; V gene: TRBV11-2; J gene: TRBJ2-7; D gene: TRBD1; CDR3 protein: CASSLDRTGLYEQYF; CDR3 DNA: TGTGCCAGCAGCCTGGACCGGACAGGGTTGTACGAGCAGTACTTC
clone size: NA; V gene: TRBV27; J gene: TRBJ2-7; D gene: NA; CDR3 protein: CASSRNPMSYYEQYF; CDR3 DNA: TGTGCCAGCAGCCGAAACCCCATGAGCTACTACGAGCAGTACTTC
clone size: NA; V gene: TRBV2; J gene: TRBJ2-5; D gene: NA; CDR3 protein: CASTAGLQETQYF; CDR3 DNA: TGTGCCAGCACCGCGGGCCTCCAAGAGACCCAGTACTTC
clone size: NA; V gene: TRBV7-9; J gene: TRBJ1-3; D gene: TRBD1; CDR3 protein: CASSPQGAPGNTIYF; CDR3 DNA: TGTGCCAGCAGCCCACAGGGGGCGCCTGGAAACACCATATATTTT
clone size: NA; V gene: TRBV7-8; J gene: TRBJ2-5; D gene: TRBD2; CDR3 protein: CASSLSFRVSSSGRVQETQYF; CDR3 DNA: TGTGCCAGCAGCTTATCGTTCCGGGTCAGCTCTAGCGGGAGGGTACAAGAGACCCAGTACTTC
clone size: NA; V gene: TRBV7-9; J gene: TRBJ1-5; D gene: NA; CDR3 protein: CASSLAQGQPQHF; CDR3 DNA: TGTGCCAGCAGCTTAGCCCAGGGGCAGCCCCAGCATTTT
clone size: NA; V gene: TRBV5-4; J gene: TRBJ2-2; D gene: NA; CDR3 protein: CASSLFTGANTGELFF; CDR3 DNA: TGTGCCAGCAGCTTATTCACGGGAGCGAACACCGGGGAGCTGTTTTTT
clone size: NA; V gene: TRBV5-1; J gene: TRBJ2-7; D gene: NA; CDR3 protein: CASSPSTVSEQYF; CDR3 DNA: TGCGCCAGCAGCCCCTCGACAGTAAGCGAGCAGTACTTC
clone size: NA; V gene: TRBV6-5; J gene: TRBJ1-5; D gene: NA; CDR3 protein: CASSSGAGSNQPQHF; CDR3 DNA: TGTGCCAGCAGTTCAGGGGCCGGTAGCAATCAGCCCCAGCATTTT
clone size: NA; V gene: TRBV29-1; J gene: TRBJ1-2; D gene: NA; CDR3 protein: CSTSDRFGNYGYTF; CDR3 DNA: TGCAGCACCTCCGATAGGTTCGGGAACTATGGCTACACCTTC
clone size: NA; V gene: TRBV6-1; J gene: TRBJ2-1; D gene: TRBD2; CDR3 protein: CASSGTRGDDNEQFF; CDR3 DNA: TGTGCCAGCAGTGGGACTAGGGGTGACGACAATGAGCAGTTCTTC
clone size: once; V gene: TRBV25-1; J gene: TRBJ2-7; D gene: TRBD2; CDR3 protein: CASSSMTSRGKLYEQYF; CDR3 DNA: TGTGCCAGCAGTTCTATGACTAGCCGGGGGAAACTGTACGAGCAGTACTTC
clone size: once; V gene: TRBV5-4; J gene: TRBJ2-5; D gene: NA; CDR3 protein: CASSLDLQETQYF; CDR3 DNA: TGTGCCAGCAGCTTGGACTTACAAGAGACCCAGTACTTC
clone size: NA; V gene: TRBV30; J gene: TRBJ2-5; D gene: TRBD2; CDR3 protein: CAWRALAGVGETQYF; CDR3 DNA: TGTGCCTGGAGAGCCCTAGCGGGGGTTGGGGAGACCCAGTACTTC